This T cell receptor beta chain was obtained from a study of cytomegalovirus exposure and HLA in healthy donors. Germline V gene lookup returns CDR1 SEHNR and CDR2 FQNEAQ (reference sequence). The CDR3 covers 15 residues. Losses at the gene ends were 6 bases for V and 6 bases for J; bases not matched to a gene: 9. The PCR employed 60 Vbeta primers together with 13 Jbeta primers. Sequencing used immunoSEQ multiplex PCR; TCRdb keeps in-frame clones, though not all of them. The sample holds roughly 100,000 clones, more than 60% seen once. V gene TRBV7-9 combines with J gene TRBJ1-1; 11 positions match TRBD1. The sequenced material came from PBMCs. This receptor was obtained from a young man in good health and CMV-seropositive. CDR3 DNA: TGTGCCAGCAGACAGGGGACAGGGGGTCACGCTGAAGCTTTCTTT. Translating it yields CASRQGTGGHAEAFF.